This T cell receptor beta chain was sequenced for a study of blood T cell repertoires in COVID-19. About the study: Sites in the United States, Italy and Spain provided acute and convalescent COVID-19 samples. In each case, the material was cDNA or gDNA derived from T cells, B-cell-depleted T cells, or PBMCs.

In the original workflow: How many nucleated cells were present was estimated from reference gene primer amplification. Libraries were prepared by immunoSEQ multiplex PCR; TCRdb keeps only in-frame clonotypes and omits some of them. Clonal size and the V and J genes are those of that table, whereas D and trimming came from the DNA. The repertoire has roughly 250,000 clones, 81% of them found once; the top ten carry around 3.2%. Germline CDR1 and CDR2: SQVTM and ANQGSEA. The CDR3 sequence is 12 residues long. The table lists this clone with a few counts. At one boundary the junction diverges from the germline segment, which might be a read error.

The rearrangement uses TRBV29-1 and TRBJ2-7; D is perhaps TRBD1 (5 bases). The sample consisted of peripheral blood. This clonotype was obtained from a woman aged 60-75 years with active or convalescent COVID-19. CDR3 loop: CSAEQDSYEQYF. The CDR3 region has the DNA TGCAGCGCTGAACAGGATTCCTACGAGCAGTACTTC.